A selection of T cell receptor beta chains follows, all from one sample in a study of T and B cells in COVID-19 patients. TCRdb used MiXCR to reprocess the multiplex PCR reads, holding one entry per CDR3 protein. This sample has about 27,000 distinct CDR3 sequences, with approximately 32% found just once. The specimen sequenced was blood. Receptors were obtained from a human donor who had recovered from COVID-19. Both conserved end residues are part of each CDR3. The D gene is left open where the match is weak. The size entry is marked missing in some rows and otherwise reads once, few, many or a size class.

d_call j_call clone_size v_call cdr3_aa cdr3_nt
- TRBJ2-3 - TRBV12-3/TRBV12-4 CASSSGLEADTQYF TGTGCCAGCAGTTCGGGCCTGGAGGCAGATACGCAGTATTTT
TRBD2 TRBJ2-7 - TRBV18 CASSPSGTSGRPYEQYF TGTGCCAGCTCACCTTCCGGGACTAGCGGGAGACCCTACGAGCAGTACTTC
- TRBJ1-2 few TRBV13 CASSLRPIGGYTF TGTGCCAGCAGCTTACGTCCTATAGGGGGCTACACCTTC
- TRBJ2-1 few TRBV5-4 CASSSDKDYNEQFF TGTGCCAGCAGCTCCGACAAAGACTACAATGAGCAGTTCTTC
- TRBJ2-2 - TRBV7-9 CASSFLSDTGELFF TGTGCCAGCAGCTTCCTAAGCGACACCGGGGAGCTGTTTTTT
- TRBJ2-7 - TRBV28 CASSPLPTNYEQYF TGTGCCAGCAGCCCCCTACCGACAAACTACGAGCAGTACTTC
- TRBJ2-5 many TRBV19 CASNQGRRETQYF TGTGCCAGTAACCAGGGGCGTCGAGAGACCCAGTACTTC
TRBD2 TRBJ2-7 - TRBV12-3/TRBV12-4 CASSHGLAGYEQYF TGTGCCAGCAGTCATGGACTAGCGGGTTACGAGCAGTACTTC
- TRBJ2-2 medium-sized TRBV15 CASRGASSRELFF TGTGCCTCCCGGGGCGCAAGTTCTAGGGAGCTGTTTTTT
TRBD2 TRBJ2-5 many TRBV5-4 CASSTRTSGRQETQYF TGTGCCAGCAGCACCCGGACTAGCGGGAGGCAAGAGACCCAGTACTTC
TRBD1 TRBJ2-1 medium-sized TRBV19 CASSPTTGPTYNEQFF TGTGCCAGTAGTCCTACGACAGGGCCGACCTACAATGAGCAGTTCTTC
TRBD2 TRBJ2-3 few TRBV6-5 CASSLAGLPLSSTDTQYF TGTGCCAGCAGTTTAGCGGGGCTACCTCTATCTAGCACAGATACGCAGTATTTT
TRBD1 TRBJ2-3 - TRBV7-2 CASSLIRGDRATDTQYF TGTGCCAGCAGCTTAATCCGGGGGGACAGGGCGACAGATACGCAGTATTTT
- TRBJ2-5 - TRBV20-1 CSAPVGGQETQYF TGCAGTGCCCCCGTCGGGGGACAAGAGACCCAGTACTTC
- TRBJ2-6 once TRBV6-2/TRBV6-3 CASSPGGTLSSGDNVLTF TGTGCCAGCAGCCCAGGGGGGACCCTGAGCTCTGGGGACAACGTCCTGACTTTC
- TRBJ2-2 - TRBV4-3 CASSQDDVDTYRELFF TGCGCCAGCAGCCAAGATGACGTCGACACTTACCGGGAGCTGTTTTTT
- TRBJ2-7 - TRBV18 CASSGTTGASYEQYF TGTGCCAGCTCGGGGACGACAGGCGCCTCCTACGAGCAGTACTTC
- TRBJ1-1 - TRBV11-1 CASSLDRRHLNTEAFF TGTGCCAGCAGCTTAGATCGTAGGCATCTGAACACTGAAGCTTTCTTT
- TRBJ2-3 - TRBV5-4 CASSLEADTQYF TGTGCCAGCAGCTTGGAAGCAGATACGCAGTATTTT
- TRBJ2-7 many TRBV18 CASSPTASRYEQYF TGTGCCAGCTCACCAACGGCCTCCCGATACGAGCAGTACTTC
- TRBJ1-1 - TRBV6-2/TRBV6-3 CASSLQGMNTEAFF TGTGCCAGCAGTCTACAGGGCATGAACACTGAAGCTTTCTTT
- TRBJ2-7 medium-sized TRBV29-1 CSVEGNEQYF TGCAGCGTTGAGGGCAACGAGCAGTACTTC
- TRBJ2-5 many TRBV5-6 CASSLVLGSAETQYF TGTGCCAGCAGCTTGGTCCTGGGTTCAGCAGAGACCCAGTACTTC
- TRBJ1-5 - TRBV6-6 CAISAGSGQPQHF TGTGCCATCAGTGCAGGTAGTGGGCAGCCCCAGCATTTT
- TRBJ2-3 - TRBV12-3/TRBV12-4 CASRSHREGVNTQYF TGTGCCAGCAGATCCCACAGGGAAGGGGTGAATACGCAGTATTTT
- TRBJ2-7 - TRBV5-6 CASSLLWTGSYEQYF TGTGCCAGCAGCTTGTTGTGGACGGGCTCCTACGAGCAGTACTTC
- TRBJ2-6 few TRBV27 CASSPIGGRSGANVLTF TGTGCCAGCAGTCCGATTGGGGGGCGCTCTGGGGCCAACGTCCTGACTTTC
TRBD1 TRBJ1-5 few TRBV6-5 CASRSTGLGSNQPQHF TGTGCCAGCAGGTCGACAGGGCTTGGAAGCAATCAGCCCCAGCATTTT
- TRBJ1-1 - TRBV6-5 CASSTDTGPTEAFF TGTGCCAGCAGTACAGATACAGGTCCCACTGAAGCTTTCTTT
TRBD1 TRBJ2-7 medium-sized TRBV19 CASSPGTGPYEQYF TGTGCCAGTAGTCCGGGGACAGGGCCCTACGAGCAGTACTTC
- TRBJ2-3 - TRBV12-3/TRBV12-4 CATLERTDTQYF TGTGCCACCCTCGAGAGAACAGATACGCAGTATTTT
TRBD2 TRBJ2-3 - TRBV7-9 CASSPLGREGTDTQYF TGTGCCAGCAGCCCTTTGGGCAGGGAGGGTACAGATACGCAGTATTTT
TRBD2 TRBJ2-3 many TRBV13 CASSFGRGADTQYF TGTGCCAGCAGCTTTGGGCGGGGGGCAGATACGCAGTATTTT
- TRBJ1-2 - TRBV27 CASSSTPGTFGGYTF TGTGCCAGCAGTTCAACCCCGGGTACCTTCGGTGGCTACACCTTC
TRBD2 TRBJ2-1 - TRBV11-1 CASSLEGGLADHNEQFF TGTGCCAGCAGCTTAGAGGGGGGACTAGCGGACCACAATGAGCAGTTCTTC
TRBD2 TRBJ2-5 few TRBV4-2 CASSPAGEETQYF TGTGCCAGCAGCCCAGCGGGAGAGGAGACCCAGTACTTC
- TRBJ1-1 many TRBV19 CASSNLNTEAFF TGTGCCAGTAGTAACCTGAACACTGAAGCTTTCTTT
TRBD2 TRBJ2-7 - TRBV6-2/TRBV6-3 CASSPRLAGEYEQYF TGTGCCAGCAGCCCAAGACTAGCGGGAGAGTACGAGCAGTACTTC
- TRBJ2-7 many TRBV6-5 CASSRTASSYEQYF TGTGCCAGCAGTAGGACAGCGTCTTCCTACGAGCAGTACTTC
- TRBJ1-3 - TRBV6-5 CASSYSRASVNTIYF TGTGCCAGCAGTTACTCTAGGGCGTCTGTAAACACCATATATTTT
- TRBJ2-2 medium-sized TRBV19 CASTPSTANTGELFF TGTGCCAGTACCCCCTCTACGGCGAACACCGGGGAGCTGTTTTTT
- TRBJ2-1 few TRBV7-9 CASSLLWTERNEQFF TGTGCCAGCAGCCTACTCTGGACTGAGAGGAATGAGCAGTTCTTC
- TRBJ2-7 many TRBV7-6 CASSHDNYEQYF TGTGCCAGCAGCCATGACAACTACGAGCAGTACTTC
- TRBJ2-5 - TRBV7-2 CASSLETSWETQYF TGTGCCAGCAGCTTAGAGACTAGTTGGGAGACCCAGTACTTC
TRBD2 TRBJ2-7 - TRBV14 CASSSHAYTSGPGDEQYF TGTGCCAGCAGCTCCCACGCATATACTAGCGGTCCAGGGGACGAGCAGTACTTC
- TRBJ2-7 - TRBV20-1 CSARGGPTARYEQYF TGCAGTGCTAGGGGAGGCCCCACAGCCAGGTACGAGCAGTACTTC
- TRBJ2-3 - TRBV20-1 CSARQGGDTQYF TGCAGTGCTAGGCAGGGCGGAGATACGCAGTATTTT
TRBD1 TRBJ2-1 few TRBV7-9 CASSSDREVRFF TGTGCCAGCAGCTCGGACAGGGAGGTACGGTTCTTC
TRBD1 TRBJ2-7 - TRBV4-2 CASSPGQDYEQYF TGTGCCAGCAGCCCAGGACAGGACTACGAGCAGTACTTC
TRBD1 TRBJ2-7 many TRBV6-5 CASSYARPDRGYEQYF TGTGCCAGCAGTTACGCGAGACCGGACAGGGGTTACGAGCAGTACTTC
TRBD2 TRBJ2-1 medium-sized TRBV29-1 CSSRAGGGPYNEQFF TGCAGCTCCCGGGCGGGGGGAGGGCCGTACAATGAGCAGTTCTTC
- TRBJ1-1 - TRBV7-6 CASSLRGDEYENTEAFF TGTGCCAGCAGCTTGAGGGGGGACGAATACGAGAACACTGAAGCTTTCTTT
- TRBJ2-3 - TRBV11-2 CASSFAASTDTQYF TGTGCCAGCAGCTTTGCGGCGAGCACAGATACGCAGTATTTT
TRBD2 TRBJ2-1 medium-sized TRBV27 CASSLGLAVHEQFF TGTGCCAGCAGTTTGGGACTAGCGGTCCATGAGCAGTTCTTC
- TRBJ1-5 - TRBV20-1 CSATGEGGNQPQHF TGCAGTGCTACAGGGGAAGGTGGCAATCAGCCCCAGCATTTT
- TRBJ2-6 - TRBV10-3 CAISRASESSGANVLTF TGTGCCATCAGTAGGGCATCTGAGAGCTCTGGGGCCAACGTCCTGACTTTC
TRBD2 TRBJ2-1 few TRBV11-2 CASSSPRAGGLNEQFF TGTGCCAGCAGCTCCCCCCGAGCGGGGGGACTCAATGAGCAGTTCTTC
- TRBJ1-2 few TRBV7-2 CASSPSLRGYGYTF TGTGCCAGCAGCCCAAGTCTGCGGGGCTATGGCTACACCTTC